Reported below is one TCR beta chain. Its antigen is unknown. The data originate from a study of shared clonotypes between healthy human individuals. On the study more broadly: Every donor yielded three CD4 naive, three CD4 memory, two CD8 naive and one CD8 memory plate.

Data came from immunoSEQ multiplex PCR; TCRdb stores just in-frame clones and leaves some out. The data show around 1.9 million clones, over 85% seen once. The length of the CDR3 is 13 residues. Trimming took 2 bases from V and 5 from J; bases not matched to a gene: 4. Germline CDR1 GTSNPN, CDR2 SVGIG (reference sequence). Study results and caveats: Larger richness was generally estimated for naive than memory subsets.

Naive-designated CD8 cells lacked CD45RO, were positively enriched for CCR7, and omitted terminally differentiated effector memory CD45RA+ cells. This sequence joins TRBV30 and TRBJ1-1; TRBD1 agrees at 8 bases. Sequencing was done on a sample of naive CD8+ T cells from PBMCs. This clonotype was sampled from a man between 18 and 29 years old in good health. Some clones in this sample may be carry-over from other donors' samples. The CDR3 is CAWSPGGFTEAFF. Written as DNA, the CDR3 is TGTGCCTGGAGTCCAGGGGGCTTTACTGAAGCTTTCTTT.